These 10 T cell receptor beta chains share one sample of origin, sequenced in a study of shared clonotypes between healthy human individuals. Sequenced by immunoSEQ multiplex PCR; TCRdb stores in-frame clones only, minus some. In the table there are roughly 660,000 clones, about 90% of which are singletons. The sequenced sample consisted of memory CD8+ T cells from PBMCs. Subset: CD45RO+ cells pooled with CCR7-negative TemRA cells. These receptors came from a man aged 18 to 29 in good health. Some clones in this sample may be carry-over from other donors' samples.

This clone was counted ten times or more. This chain links TRBV27 with TRBJ2-1; 9 bases agree with TRBD2. The CDR3 runs to 12 residues. Germline values: CDR1 MNHEY, CDR2 SMNVEV (reference sequence). The CDR3: CASGSILDEQFF. The CDR3 DNA reads TGTGCTAGCGGGAGTATTTTGGATGAGCAGTTCTTC.

The V gene is TRBV29-1, the J gene TRBJ1-2; 7 bases are shared with TRBD1. The CDR3 loop spans 15 amino acids. The V segment lost 6 bases and the J segment 3 bases; nucleotides outside the gene matches: 13. CDR1 SQVTM and CDR2 ANQGSEA come from the germline V gene. DNA of the CDR3: TGCAGCGTGCGGGGATTTAAGGGGGCGGACTATGGCTACACCTTC. It specifies CSVRGFKGADYGYTF.

V and J are TRBV10-1 and TRBJ2-1; D is unclear. The germline V gene encodes CDR1 WNHNN and CDR2 SYGVQD (reference sequence). The CDR3 runs to 11 residues. With 2 bases removed from V and 8 bases from J, the gap between germline ends came to 4 bases. CDR3 sequence (DNA): TGCGCCAGCAGTGAGGGCCATGAGCAGTTCTTC. Protein product: CASSEGHEQFF.

The genes are TRBV5-6 and TRBJ1-2; D call uncertain. The V end was cut by 4 bases, the J end by 3 bases, with 10 bases between. The CDR3 runs 13 residues. CDR1 is SGHDT, CDR2 YYEEEE, per germline. CDR3 sequence: CASSVGSDYGYTF. DNA of the CDR3: TGTGCCAGCAGCGTAGGGTCTGACTATGGCTACACCTTC.

V and J are TRBV5-1 and TRBJ2-7; 8 nucleotides match TRBD1. CDR3 length: 14 residues. Germline-derived CDR1 and CDR2 are SGHRS and YFSETQ. After removal of 3 bases from V and 5 bases from J, the junction contained 7 bases not matched to a gene. The CDR3 region is CASSWIDRGNEQYF. The DNA of the CDR3 is TGCGCCAGCAGCTGGATCGACAGGGGTAACGAGCAGTACTTC.

The chain has TRBV29-1 and TRBJ2-5, with D possibly TRBD1 on 8 matching bases. The V and J ends lost 6 bases and 5 bases respectively, with 25 bases between them. The CDR3 length is 16 residues. CDR1 and CDR2 (germline): SQVTM, ANQGSEA. CDR3 protein: CSVLDRGGGLRETQYF. DNA of the CDR3: TGCAGCGTACTTGACAGGGGAGGGGGGCTTAGGGAGACCCAGTACTTC. The whole variable domain, remainder taken from reference TRBV29-1 and TRBJ2-5, is SAVISQKPSRDICQRGTSLTIQCQVDSQVTMMFWYRQQPGQSLTLIATANQGSEATYESGFVIDKFPISRPNLTFSTLTVSNMSPEDSSIYLCSVLDRGGGLRETQYFGPGTRLLVL.

The chain couples TRBV7-9 to TRBJ2-7, with TRBD1 matching over 9 bases. The CDR3 is made up of 15 amino acids. With 2 bases clipped from V and 7 bases from J, the junction kept 9 bases outside the gene matches. Germline lookup yields CDR1 SEHNR and CDR2 FQNEAQ (reference sequence). The CDR3 DNA reads TGTGCCAGCAGCTTATCGGGACAGGGACTCGGGGAGCAGTACTTC. Translated: CASSLSGQGLGEQYF.

The V and J genes are TRBV4-2 and TRBJ2-2; D gene ambiguous. Germline CDR1 is LGHNA and CDR2 is YNFKEQ. The CDR3 is 15 residues long. The V gene lost 4 bases and the J gene lost 8 bases, with 17 bases spanning the gap. The CDR3 loop is CASSLDRTSSGELFF. The CDR3 region has the DNA TGTGCCAGCAGCCTAGATAGGACGAGTTCGGGGGAGCTGTTTTTT.

This clone has just a few counts. The chain carries TRBV30 and TRBJ1-1; D is possibly TRBD1 (6 bases). V gave up 3 bases and J gave up 3 bases, with 14 bases separating them. The CDR3 contains 14 residues. CDR1 and CDR2 (germline): GTSNPN, SVGIG (reference sequence). The CDR3 DNA is TGTGCCTGGAGGGGTGACAGGTGGGACACTGAAGCTTTCTTT. As protein: CAWRGDRWDTEAFF.

In DNA form, the CDR3 reads TGTGCCAGCAGGAAGGGGGCGTACTATGGCTACACCTTC. Its protein product is CASRKGAYYGYTF. This sequence joins TRBV2 and TRBJ1-2; 7 nucleotides line up with TRBD1. The CDR3 runs to 13 residues. The V and J ends lost 6 bases and 3 bases, in that order; junction bases with no gene match: 4. Looked up from germline, CDR1 is SNHLY and CDR2 is FYNNEI.